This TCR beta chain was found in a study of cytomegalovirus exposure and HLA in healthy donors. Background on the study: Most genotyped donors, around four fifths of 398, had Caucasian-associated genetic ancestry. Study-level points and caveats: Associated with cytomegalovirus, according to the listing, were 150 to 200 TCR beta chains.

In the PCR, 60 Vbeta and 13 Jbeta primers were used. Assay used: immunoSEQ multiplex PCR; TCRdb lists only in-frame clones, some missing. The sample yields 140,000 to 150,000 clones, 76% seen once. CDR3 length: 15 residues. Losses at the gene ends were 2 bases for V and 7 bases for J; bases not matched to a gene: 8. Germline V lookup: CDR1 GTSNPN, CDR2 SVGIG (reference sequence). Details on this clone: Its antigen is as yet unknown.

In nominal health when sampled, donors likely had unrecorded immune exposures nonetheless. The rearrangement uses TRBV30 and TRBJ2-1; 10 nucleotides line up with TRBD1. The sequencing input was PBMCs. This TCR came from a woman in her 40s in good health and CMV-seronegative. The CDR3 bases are TGTGCCTGGAGTTTCGGACAGGGGGAAAGGAATGAGCAGTTCTTC. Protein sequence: CAWSFGQGERNEQFF.